The text below deals with one T cell receptor (beta chain). Its antigen is undetermined. V lost 2 bases and J 3 bases, leaving 5 bases between the germline ends. CDR1 and CDR2 (germline): KGHSH, LQKENI. The CDR3 is 13 amino acids. These data are taken from a study of T cell responses to AZD1222 COVID-19 vaccine. As for the study in general: Second doses that came at about 4 or about 12 weeks were put together. Findings and limits, study-wide: The study identified only a handful of AZD1222 recipients as seropositive at baseline.

Data came from immunoSEQ multiplex PCR; TCRdb stores just in-frame clones and leaves some out. This repertoire shows 90,000 to 120,000 clones, approximately 90% found once; its top ten account for around 4.5%. The chain joins TRBV18 to TRBJ2-1; either TRBD1 or TRBD2 may fit D (5 bases each). The sample here was peripheral blood, taken on day 0 of AZD1222 vaccination. The source is an adult in good health. The CDR3 protein is CASSPGGYNEQFF. CDR3 nucleotide sequence: TGTGCCAGCTCACCAGGGGGCTACAATGAGCAGTTCTTC.